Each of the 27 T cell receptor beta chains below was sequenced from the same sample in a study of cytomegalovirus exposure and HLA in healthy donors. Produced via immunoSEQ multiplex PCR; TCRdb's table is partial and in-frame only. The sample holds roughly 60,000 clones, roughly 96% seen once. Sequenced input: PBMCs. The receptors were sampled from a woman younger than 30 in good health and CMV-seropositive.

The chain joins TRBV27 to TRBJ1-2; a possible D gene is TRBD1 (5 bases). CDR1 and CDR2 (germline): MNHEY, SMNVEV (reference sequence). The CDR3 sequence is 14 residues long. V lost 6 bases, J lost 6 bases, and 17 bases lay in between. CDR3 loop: CASRPSGGPDGYTF. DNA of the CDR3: TGTGCCAGCAGACCCTCGGGGGGTCCGGATGGCTACACCTTC.

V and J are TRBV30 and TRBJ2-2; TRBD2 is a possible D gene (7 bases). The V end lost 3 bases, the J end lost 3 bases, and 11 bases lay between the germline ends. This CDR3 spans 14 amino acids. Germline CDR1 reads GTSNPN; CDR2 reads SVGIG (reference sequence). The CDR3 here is CAWRGGADTGELFF. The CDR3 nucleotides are TGTGCCTGGAGGGGGGGGGCAGACACCGGGGAGCTGTTTTTT.

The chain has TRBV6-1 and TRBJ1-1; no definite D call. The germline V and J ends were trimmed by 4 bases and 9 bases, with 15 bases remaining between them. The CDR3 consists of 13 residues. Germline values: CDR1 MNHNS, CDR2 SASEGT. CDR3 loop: CASSGFGRGKAFF. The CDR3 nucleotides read TGTGCCAGCAGTGGATTTGGCCGGGGTAAAGCTTTCTTT.

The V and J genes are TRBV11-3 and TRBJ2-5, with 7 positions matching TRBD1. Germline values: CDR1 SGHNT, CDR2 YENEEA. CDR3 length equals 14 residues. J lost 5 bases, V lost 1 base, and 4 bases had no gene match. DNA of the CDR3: TGTGCCAGCAGCTTAGGACAGGGTGGGGAGACCCAGTACTTC. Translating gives CASSLGQGGETQYF.

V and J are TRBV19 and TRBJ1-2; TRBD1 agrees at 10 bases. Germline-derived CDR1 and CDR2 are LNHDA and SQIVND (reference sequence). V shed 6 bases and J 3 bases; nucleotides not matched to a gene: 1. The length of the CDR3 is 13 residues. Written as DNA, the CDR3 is TGTGCCAGTAGGGGACAGGGGTACTATGGCTACACCTTC. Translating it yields CASRGQGYYGYTF.

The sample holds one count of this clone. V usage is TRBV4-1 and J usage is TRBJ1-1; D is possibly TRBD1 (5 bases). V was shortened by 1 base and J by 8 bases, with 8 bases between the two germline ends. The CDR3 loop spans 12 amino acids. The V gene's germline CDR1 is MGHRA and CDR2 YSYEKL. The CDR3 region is CASSQGAGEAFF. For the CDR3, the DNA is TGCGCCAGCAGCCAAGGGGCAGGGGAAGCTTTCTTT.

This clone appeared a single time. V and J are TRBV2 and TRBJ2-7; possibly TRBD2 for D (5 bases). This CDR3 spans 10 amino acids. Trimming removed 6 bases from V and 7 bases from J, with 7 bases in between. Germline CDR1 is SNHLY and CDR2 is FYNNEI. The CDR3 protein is CASSTREQYF. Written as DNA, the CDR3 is TGTGCCAGCAGCACTAGAGAGCAGTACTTC.

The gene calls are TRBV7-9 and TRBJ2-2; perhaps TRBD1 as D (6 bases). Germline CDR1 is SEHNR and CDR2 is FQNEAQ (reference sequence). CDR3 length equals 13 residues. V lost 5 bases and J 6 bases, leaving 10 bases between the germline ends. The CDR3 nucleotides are TGTGCCAGCAGCAAAACAGGGCCCGGGGAGCTGTTTTTT. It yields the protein CASSKTGPGELFF.

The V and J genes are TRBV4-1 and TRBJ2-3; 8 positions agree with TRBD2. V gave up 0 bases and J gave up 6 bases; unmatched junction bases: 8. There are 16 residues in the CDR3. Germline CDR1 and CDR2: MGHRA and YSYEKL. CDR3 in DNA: TGCGCCAGCAGCCAAGATGAACGGAGCGGGAGTGATACGCAGTATTTT. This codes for CASSQDERSGSDTQYF.

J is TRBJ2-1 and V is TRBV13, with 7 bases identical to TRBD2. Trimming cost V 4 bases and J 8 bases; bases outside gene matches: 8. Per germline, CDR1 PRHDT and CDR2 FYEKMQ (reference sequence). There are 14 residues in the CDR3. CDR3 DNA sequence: TGTGCCAGCAGCTCCGGACTAGTCCCGGATGAGCAGTTCTTC. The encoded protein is CASSSGLVPDEQFF.

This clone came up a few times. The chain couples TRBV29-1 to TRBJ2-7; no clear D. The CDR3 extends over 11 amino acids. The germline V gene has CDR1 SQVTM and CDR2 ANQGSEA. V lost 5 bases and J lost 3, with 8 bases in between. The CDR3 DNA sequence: TGCAGCGTTCAACGCGACTACGAGCAGTACTTC. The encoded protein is CSVQRDYEQYF.

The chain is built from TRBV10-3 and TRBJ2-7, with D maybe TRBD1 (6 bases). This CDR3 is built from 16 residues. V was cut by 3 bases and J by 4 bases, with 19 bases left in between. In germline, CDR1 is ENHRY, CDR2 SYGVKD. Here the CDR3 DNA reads TGTGCCATCAGTGACACCGGACGGGACATTAGATACGAGCAGTACTTC. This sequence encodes CAISDTGRDIRYEQYF.

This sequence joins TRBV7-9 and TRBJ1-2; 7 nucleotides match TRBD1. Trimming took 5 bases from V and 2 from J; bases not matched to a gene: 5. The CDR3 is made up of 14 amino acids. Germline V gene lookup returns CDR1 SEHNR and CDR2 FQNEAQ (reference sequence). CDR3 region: CASSNRTGNYGYTF. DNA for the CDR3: TGTGCCAGCAGCAATCGGACAGGAAACTATGGCTACACCTTC.

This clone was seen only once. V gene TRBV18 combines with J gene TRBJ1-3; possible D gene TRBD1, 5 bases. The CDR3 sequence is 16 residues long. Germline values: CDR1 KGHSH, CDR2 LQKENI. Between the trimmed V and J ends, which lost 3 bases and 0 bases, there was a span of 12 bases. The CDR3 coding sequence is TGTGCCAGCTCACCCACCGACAGTCACTCTGGAAACACCATATATTTT. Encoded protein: CASSPTDSHSGNTIYF.

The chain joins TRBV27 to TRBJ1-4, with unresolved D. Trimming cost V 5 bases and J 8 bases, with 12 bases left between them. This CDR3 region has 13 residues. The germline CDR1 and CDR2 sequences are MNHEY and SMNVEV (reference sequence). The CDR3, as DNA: TGTGCCAGCAGTCAGGTCTCCCGAGAAAAACTGTTTTTT. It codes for CASSQVSREKLFF.

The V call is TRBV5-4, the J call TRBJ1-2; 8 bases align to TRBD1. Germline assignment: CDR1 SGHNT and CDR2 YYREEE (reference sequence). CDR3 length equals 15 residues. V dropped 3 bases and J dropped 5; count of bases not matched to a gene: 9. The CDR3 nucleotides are TGTGCCAGCAGCTGGGGACAGGCAAGGGGGTATGGCTACACCTTC. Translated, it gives CASSWGQARGYGYTF.

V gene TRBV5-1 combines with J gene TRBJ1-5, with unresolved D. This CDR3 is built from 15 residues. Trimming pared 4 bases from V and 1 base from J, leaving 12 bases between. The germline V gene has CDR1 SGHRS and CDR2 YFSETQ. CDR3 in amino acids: CASSPDGRSNQPQHF. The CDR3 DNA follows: TGCGCCAGCAGCCCGGATGGGAGGAGCAATCAGCCCCAGCATTTT.

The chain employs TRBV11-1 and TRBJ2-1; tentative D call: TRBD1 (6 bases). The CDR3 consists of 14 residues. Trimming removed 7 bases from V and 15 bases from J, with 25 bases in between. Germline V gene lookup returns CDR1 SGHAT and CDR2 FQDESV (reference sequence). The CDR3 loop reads CASTQGSGVGFTFF. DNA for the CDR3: TGTGCCAGCACCCAGGGGTCAGGAGTGGGGTTTACGTTCTTC.

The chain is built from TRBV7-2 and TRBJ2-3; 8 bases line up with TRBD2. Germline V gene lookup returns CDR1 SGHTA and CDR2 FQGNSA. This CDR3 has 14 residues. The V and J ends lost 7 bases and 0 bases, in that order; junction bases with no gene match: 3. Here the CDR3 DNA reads TGTGCCAGCAATAGCGGGATAAGCACAGATACGCAGTATTTT. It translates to CASNSGISTDTQYF.

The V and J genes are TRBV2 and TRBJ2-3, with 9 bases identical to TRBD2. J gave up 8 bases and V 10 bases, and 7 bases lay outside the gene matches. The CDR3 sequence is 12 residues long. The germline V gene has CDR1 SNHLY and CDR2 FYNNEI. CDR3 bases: TGTGCCACAAATTTACTAGCGGGTACGCAGTATTTT. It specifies CATNLLAGTQYF. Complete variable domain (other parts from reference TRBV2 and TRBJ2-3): EPEVTQTPSHQVTQMGQEVILRCVPISNHLYFYWYRQILGQKVEFLVSFYNNEISEKSEIFDDQFSVERPDGSNFTLKIRSTKLEDSAMYFCATNLLAGTQYFGPGTRLTVL.

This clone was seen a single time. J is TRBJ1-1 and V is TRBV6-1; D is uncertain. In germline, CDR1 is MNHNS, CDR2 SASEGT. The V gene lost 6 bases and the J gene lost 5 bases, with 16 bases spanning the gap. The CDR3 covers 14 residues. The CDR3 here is CASREAGGGTEAFF. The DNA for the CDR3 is TGTGCCAGCAGGGAGGCGGGTGGCGGGACTGAAGCTTTCTTT.

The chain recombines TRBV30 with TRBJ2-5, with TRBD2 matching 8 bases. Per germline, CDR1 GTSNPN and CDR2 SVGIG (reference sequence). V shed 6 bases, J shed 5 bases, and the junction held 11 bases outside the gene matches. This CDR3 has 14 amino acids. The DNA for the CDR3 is TGTGCCTGTCCCAGAAACGGGGGGGCGGAGACCCAGTACTTC. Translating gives CACPRNGGAETQYF.

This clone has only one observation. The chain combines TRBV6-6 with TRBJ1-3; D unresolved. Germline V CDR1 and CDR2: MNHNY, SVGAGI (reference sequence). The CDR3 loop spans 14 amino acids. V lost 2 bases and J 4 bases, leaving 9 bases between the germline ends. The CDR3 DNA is TGTGCCAGCAGTTACCGGGTATTGGGAAACACCATATATTTT. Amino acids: CASSYRVLGNTIYF.

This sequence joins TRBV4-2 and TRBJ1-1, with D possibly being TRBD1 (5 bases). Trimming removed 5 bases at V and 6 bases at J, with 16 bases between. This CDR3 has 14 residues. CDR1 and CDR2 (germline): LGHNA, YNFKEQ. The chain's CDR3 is CASSALRGRAEAFF. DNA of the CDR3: TGTGCCAGCAGCGCCCTCCGGGGGAGGGCTGAAGCTTTCTTT.

The CDR3 region has the DNA TGTGCCAGCAGCGTAGAAAGCGGGCCAGGGGAGACCCAGTACTTC. Protein: CASSVESGPGETQYF. The chain combines TRBV9 with TRBJ2-5; a possible D gene is TRBD2 (6 bases). Germline CDR1 is SGDLS and CDR2 is YYNGEE. V lost 0 bases to trimming and J lost 5 bases, with 14 bases between them. The CDR3 extends over 15 amino acids.

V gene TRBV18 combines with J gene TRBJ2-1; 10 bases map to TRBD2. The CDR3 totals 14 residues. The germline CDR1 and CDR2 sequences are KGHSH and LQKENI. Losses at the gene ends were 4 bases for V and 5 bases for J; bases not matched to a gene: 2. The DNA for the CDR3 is TGTGCCAGCTCACGAGCGGGAGGGGACAATGAGCAGTTCTTC. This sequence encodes CASSRAGGDNEQFF.

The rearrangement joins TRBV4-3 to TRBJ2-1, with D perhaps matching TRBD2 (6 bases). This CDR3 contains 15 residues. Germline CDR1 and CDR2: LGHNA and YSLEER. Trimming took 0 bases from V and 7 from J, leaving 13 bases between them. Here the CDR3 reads CASSQDLGGWNEQFF. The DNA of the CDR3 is TGCGCCAGCAGCCAAGATTTGGGGGGTTGGAATGAGCAGTTCTTC.